The clone carrying this TCR beta chain was counted only a few times. Its antigen is unidentified. Data came from immunoSEQ multiplex PCR; TCRdb stores just in-frame clones and leaves some out. Of approximately 59,000 clones listed, 75% to 90% are singletons. The source of the sample is a study of OX40 agonist ivuxolimab in advanced cancers. Study overall: Eligibility rules accepted prior anti-PD-1, anti-PD-L1 or anti-CTLA-4 therapy, and over 35% had some.

The germline gives CDR1 SQVTM, CDR2 ANQGSEA. This CDR3 spans 13 amino acids. With 7 bases removed from V and 0 bases from J, the gap between germline ends came to 10 bases. Regarding the study as a whole: Expanded peripheral T-cell antigen specificity went undetermined. Nonresponders, in some cases, also had low normalized T-cell clonal expansion.

V is TRBV29-1 and J is TRBJ1-5, with D perhaps matching TRBD1 (5 bases). The TCR originated in an adult with an advanced solid tumor such as melanoma, head and neck, liver or kidney cancer. The starting material was CD4+ or CD8+ T cells sorted from blood, obtained in a trial of the OX40 agonist ivuxolimab. CDR3: CSGGENSNQPQHF. CDR3 DNA sequence: TGCAGCGGAGGGGAGAATAGCAATCAGCCCCAGCATTTT.